This record looks at one T cell receptor beta chain sequence and its context. This record comes from a study of T-cell reconstitution after alpha-beta-depleted transplantation in children. It was with unique molecular identifiers that the TCRbeta library was prepared. TCRdb independently ran MiXCR on the PCR reads; one entry per CDR3 protein. The table lists around 600,000 distinct CDR3 sequences, 10% to 13% of them singletons, with less than 5% in the top ten. V dropped 5 bases and J dropped 2 bases, with 19 bases sitting between them. Germline loops: CDR1 MRHNA, CDR2 SNTAGT. The CDR3 runs to 18 residues.

The sample in question was PBMCs from the stem cell graft donor, obtained from the stem cell graft. The rearrangement links TRBV6-4 to TRBJ2-6; the D gene is possibly TRBD2 (6 bases). The TCR was taken from a human donor who donated a stem cell graft to a child with acute myeloid leukemia. CDR3 amino acids: CASSPIGSGVAGANVLTF. DNA of the CDR3: TGTGCCAGCAGTCCGATAGGATCGGGGGTCGCTGGGGCCAACGTCCTGACTTTC.